The 23 T cell receptor beta chains listed next were all sequenced from one sample in a study of beta chain features in type 1 diabetes. Sequencing targeted expressed TCRB transcripts, as all isolated RNA had been reverse transcribed. Data came from immunoSEQ multiplex PCR; TCRdb stores just in-frame clones and leaves some out. The sample has 360,000 or so clones, around a fifth seen once. Sequences were obtained from naive CD4+ T cells from blood. These receptors came from a woman between 18 and 29 years old in good health.

The rearrangement links TRBV30 to TRBJ2-7; tentative D call: TRBD2 (5 bases). Trimming took 5 bases from V and 4 from J, leaving 9 bases between them. The CDR3 is 11 amino acids. CDR1 is GTSNPN and CDR2 is SVGIG in the germline V gene (reference sequence). The DNA for the CDR3 is TGTGCCTGGCAACGGGGATACGAGCAGTACTTC. It codes for CAWQRGYEQYF.

This clone was detected only a few times. The gene calls are TRBV4-1 and TRBJ2-1; 8 nucleotides agree with TRBD2. With 1 base clipped from V and 4 bases from J, the junction kept 6 bases outside the gene matches. CDR1 is MGHRA and CDR2 is YSYEKL in the germline V gene. The CDR3 runs 16 residues. Here the CDR3 DNA reads TGCGCCAGCAGCCAAGCCGGGACTAGTTTGTACAATGAGCAGTTCTTC. It encodes CASSQAGTSLYNEQFF.

V usage is TRBV5-6 and J usage is TRBJ2-6; D not certain. V dropped 7 bases and J dropped 4 bases, with 6 bases sitting between them. The CDR3 contains 12 residues. Germline loops: CDR1 SGHDT, CDR2 YYEEEE. CDR3 sequence (DNA): TGTGCCAGCCAGTGGGGGGCCAACGTCCTGACTTTC. This sequence encodes CASQWGANVLTF.

In this sample, this clone turned up a few times. The chain carries TRBV29-1 and TRBJ1-1, with D possibly matching TRBD1 (6 bases). In germline, CDR1 is SQVTM, CDR2 ANQGSEA. The CDR3 spans 13 residues. The V end lost 2 bases, the J end lost 5 bases, and 12 bases lay between the germline ends. CDR3 sequence: CSVEQGWGTEAFF. The CDR3, as DNA: TGCAGCGTTGAACAGGGGTGGGGGACTGAAGCTTTCTTT.

The chain has TRBV13 and TRBJ2-2; no firm D call. The CDR3 length is 18 residues. Trimming removed 5 bases from V and 0 bases from J, with 19 bases in between. Germline V gene lookup returns CDR1 PRHDT and CDR2 FYEKMQ (reference sequence). Written as DNA, the CDR3 is TGTGCCAGCAGCCTCATCGCTGACTGGCGCGCGAACACCGGGGAGCTGTTTTTT. Residues: CASSLIADWRANTGELFF.

Only a few counts were recorded for this clone. In DNA form, the CDR3 reads TGTGCCAGCAGCTTAGACGCGAACTATGGCTACACCTTC. This gives the protein CASSLDANYGYTF. The chain is built from TRBV7-9 and TRBJ1-2; D ambiguous. The CDR3 runs 13 residues. Trimming cost V 1 base and J 2 bases, with 5 bases left between them. CDR1 is SEHNR and CDR2 is FQNEAQ in the germline V gene (reference sequence).

This clone has more than one count but fewer than ten. The chain couples TRBV5-1 to TRBJ2-7; tentatively, D is TRBD1 (6 bases). Germline V gene data show CDR1 as SGHRS and CDR2 as YFSETQ. Trimming shortened V by 4 bases and J by 5 bases, and 13 bases separated the two germline ends. CDR3 size: 13 residues. CDR3 protein: CASSPTGSDEQYF. The CDR3, as DNA: TGCGCCAGCAGCCCCACAGGGTCCGACGAGCAGTACTTC.

This clone was detected only a few times. This chain joins TRBV5-5 and TRBJ2-2; no reliable D call. Germline loops: CDR1 SGHKS, CDR2 YYEKEE (reference sequence). This CDR3 contains 13 residues. Trimming pared 4 bases from V and 5 bases from J, leaving 9 bases between. The CDR3 protein is CASSLFVTGELFF. The DNA of the CDR3 is TGTGCCAGCAGCCTGTTTGTTACCGGGGAGCTGTTTTTT.

This clone appeared a few times. This chain joins TRBV7-2 and TRBJ1-5, with 7 bases fitting TRBD1. The CDR3 has 15 residues. V dropped 1 base and J dropped 5; count of bases not matched to a gene: 5. Germline loops: CDR1 SGHTA, CDR2 FQGNSA. In nucleotides, the CDR3 is TGTGCCAGCAGCTTAGGGGGACAGTTCTATCAGCCCCAGCATTTT. It codes for CASSLGGQFYQPQHF.

V usage is TRBV19 and J usage is TRBJ1-2; D is uncertain. Germline loops: CDR1 LNHDA, CDR2 SQIVND (reference sequence). The V end lost 8 bases, the J end lost 4 bases, and 14 bases lay between the germline ends. The CDR3 sequence is 13 residues long. CDR3 coding DNA: TGTGCCAGTCGGGTAGAGGCGGGCTATGGCTACACCTTC. It codes for CASRVEAGYGYTF. Using reference TRBV19 and TRBJ1-2 for the parts outside the CDR3, the full variable domain is DGGITQSPKYLFRKEGQNVTLSCEQNLNHDAMYWYRQDPGQGLRLIYYSQIVNDFQKGDIAEGYSVSREKKESFPLTVTSAQKNPTAFYLCASRVEAGYGYTFGSGTRLTVV.

The gene calls are TRBV28 and TRBJ2-2; possible D gene TRBD1, 6 bases. The V and J ends lost 4 bases and 1 base respectively, with 10 bases between them. From germline, CDR1 is MDHEN and CDR2 SYDVKM. This CDR3 region has 15 residues. The CDR3 reads CASSSDRKNTGELFF. Here the CDR3 DNA reads TGTGCCAGCAGTTCCGACAGGAAGAACACCGGGGAGCTGTTTTTT.

J is TRBJ2-7 and V is TRBV19; D is unresolved. CDR1 LNHDA and CDR2 SQIVND come from the germline V gene (reference sequence). The germline V and J ends were trimmed by 4 bases and 1 base, with 8 bases remaining between them. The CDR3 is made up of 13 amino acids. The CDR3 loop is CASSSRRSYEQYF. The CDR3 bases are TGTGCCAGTAGTAGTCGCAGGTCCTACGAGCAGTACTTC.

J is TRBJ2-1 and V is TRBV5-4, with 11 nucleotides matching TRBD2. V lost 0 bases, J lost 10 bases, and 9 bases stayed unmatched. The germline CDR1 and CDR2 sequences are SGHNT and YYREEE (reference sequence). This CDR3 spans 16 amino acids. CDR3 region: CASSLDIAGGQGEQFF. CDR3 DNA sequence: TGTGCCAGCAGCTTGGATATAGCGGGAGGGCAGGGAGAGCAGTTCTTC.

This sequence joins TRBV4-2 and TRBJ2-5, with D hard to call. The V and J ends lost 1 base and 4 bases respectively, with 13 bases between them. Germline CDR1 reads LGHNA; CDR2 reads YNFKEQ. This CDR3 spans 15 amino acids. CDR3 loop: CASSQGRGAVETQYF. The CDR3 nucleotides read TGTGCCAGCAGCCAAGGCCGCGGTGCGGTAGAGACCCAGTACTTC.

The chain links TRBV11-2 to TRBJ2-1, with TRBD2 identical over 8 bases. The CDR3 consists of 13 residues. V shed 5 bases and J 7 bases; nucleotides not matched to a gene: 4. Germline V gene sequence: CDR1 SGHAT, CDR2 FQNNGV. The CDR3 sequence: CASSAGGQNEQFF. CDR3 sequence (DNA): TGTGCCAGCAGCGCGGGGGGCCAAAATGAGCAGTTCTTC.

Regarding this clone: One end of the junction does not line up with germline, which may come from a read error. CDR3 coding DNA: TGTGCTAGCAGCTGCCGCCAGGGCAATCAGCCCCAGCATTTT. It encodes CASSCRQGNQPQHF. The chain has TRBV7-7 and TRBJ1-5, with D uncertain. The germline CDR1 and CDR2 sequences are SSHAT and FNYEAQ (reference sequence). This CDR3 region has 14 residues. Based on the CDR3 plus reference TRBV7-7 and TRBJ1-5, the full variable domain is GAGVSQSPRYKVTKRGQDVTLRCDPISSHATLYWYQQALGQGPEFLTYFNYEAQPDKSGLPSDRFSAERPEGSISTLTIQRTEQRDSAMYRCASSCRQGNQPQHFGDGTRLSIL.

This rearrangement joins TRBV30 to TRBJ2-1, with 10 bases matching TRBD2. V shed 4 bases and J 4 bases; nucleotides not matched to a gene: 7. CDR3 length equals 15 residues. Germline V gene sequence: CDR1 GTSNPN, CDR2 SVGIG (reference sequence). In nucleotides, the CDR3 is TGTGCCTGGACTCACAGCGGGAGGGGGTACAATGAGCAGTTCTTC. Amino acids: CAWTHSGRGYNEQFF.

V and J are TRBV6-5 and TRBJ2-1; 7 positions match TRBD1. Losses at the gene ends were 2 bases for V and 7 bases for J; bases not matched to a gene: 5. This CDR3 has 14 residues. Germline assignment: CDR1 MNHEY and CDR2 SVGAGI. CDR3 DNA sequence: TGTGCCAGCAGTTACCGGGACAGAAAGAATGAGCAGTTCTTC. It codes for CASSYRDRKNEQFF.

CDR3 protein: CASRGQGTQYF. In DNA form, the CDR3 reads TGTGCCAGCAGGGGACAGGGTACCCAGTACTTC. This chain links TRBV6-5 with TRBJ2-5; TRBD1 aligns across 9 bases. Germline lookup yields CDR1 MNHEY and CDR2 SVGAGI. V was clipped by 6 bases and J by 8 bases; unmatched bases: 1. This CDR3 region has 11 residues.

This clone was detected a few times. This chain connects TRBV9 to TRBJ2-7; a weak D match, TRBD2 (5 bases). V lost 4 bases, J lost 2 bases, and 16 bases lay in between. The germline V gene has CDR1 SGDLS and CDR2 YYNGEE. This CDR3 is 15 amino acids long. The CDR3 here is CASSSGGQSAYEQYF. The CDR3, as DNA: TGTGCCAGCAGCTCGGGCGGGCAGTCAGCCTACGAGCAGTACTTC.

The gene calls are TRBV15 and TRBJ2-5; 8 bases line up with TRBD1. Trimming cost V 1 base and J 4 bases; bases outside gene matches: 2. The CDR3 sequence is 14 residues long. Germline lookup yields CDR1 LNHNV and CDR2 YYDKDF (reference sequence). In DNA form, the CDR3 reads TGTGCCACCAGCAGAGGAGGACAGGGAGAGACCCAGTACTTC. This gives the protein CATSRGGQGETQYF.

The chain joins TRBV4-3 to TRBJ1-2; TRBD1 agrees at 7 bases. Germline trimming cut 4 bases from V and 6 bases from J; bases unmatched to any gene: 11. The germline gives CDR1 LGHNA, CDR2 YSLEER. CDR3 length equals 15 residues. CDR3 DNA sequence: TGCGCCAGCAGCCCCACGCGGACAGGTGGGGATGGCTACACCTTC. It codes for CASSPTRTGGDGYTF.

This clone was counted only a few times. The gene calls are TRBV19 and TRBJ1-1, with 7 positions matching TRBD1. Germline V gene sequence: CDR1 LNHDA, CDR2 SQIVND (reference sequence). Trimming at V came to 5 bases and at J to 7 bases, leaving 4 bases not matched to a gene. This CDR3 has 12 amino acids. This CDR3 reads CASSVRDSEAFF. The CDR3 DNA reads as TGTGCCAGTAGTGTCCGGGACAGTGAAGCTTTCTTT.